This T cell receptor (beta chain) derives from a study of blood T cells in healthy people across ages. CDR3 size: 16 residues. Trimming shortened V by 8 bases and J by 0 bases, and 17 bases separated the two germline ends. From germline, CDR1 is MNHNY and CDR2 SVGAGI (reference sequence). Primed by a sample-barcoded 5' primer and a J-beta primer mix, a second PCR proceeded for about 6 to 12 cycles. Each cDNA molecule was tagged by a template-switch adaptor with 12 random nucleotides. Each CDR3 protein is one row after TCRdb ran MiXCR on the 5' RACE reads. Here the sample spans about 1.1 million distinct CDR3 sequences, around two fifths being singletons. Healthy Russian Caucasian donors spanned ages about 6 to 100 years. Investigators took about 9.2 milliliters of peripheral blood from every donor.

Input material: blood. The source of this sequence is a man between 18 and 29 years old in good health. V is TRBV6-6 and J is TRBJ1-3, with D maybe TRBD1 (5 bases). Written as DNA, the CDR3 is TGTGCCAGCGGGGACCGAAGACAGCCCTCTGGAAACACCATATATTTT. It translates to CASGDRRQPSGNTIYF.